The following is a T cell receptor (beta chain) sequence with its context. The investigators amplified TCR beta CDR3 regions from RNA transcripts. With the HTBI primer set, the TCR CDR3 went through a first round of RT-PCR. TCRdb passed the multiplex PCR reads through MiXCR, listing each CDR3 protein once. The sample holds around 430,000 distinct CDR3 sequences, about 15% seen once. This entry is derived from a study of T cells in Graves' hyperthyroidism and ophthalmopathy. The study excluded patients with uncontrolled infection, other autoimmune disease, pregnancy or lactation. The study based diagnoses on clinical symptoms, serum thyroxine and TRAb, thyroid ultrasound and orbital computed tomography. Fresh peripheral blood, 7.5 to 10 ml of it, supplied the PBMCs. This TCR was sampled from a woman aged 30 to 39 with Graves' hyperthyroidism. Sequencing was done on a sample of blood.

The DNA for the CDR3 is TGTGCCAGCAGCCAAGATCTCCTAGCGGGAGGGCCGGGGGAGACCCAGTACTTC. This translates into CASSQDLLAGGPGETQYF. The rearrangement links TRBV3-1 to TRBJ2-5; TRBD2 matches 12 bases. CDR3 length: 18 residues. The germline gives CDR1 LGHDT, CDR2 YNNKEL (reference sequence). The V gene end was trimmed by 0 bases and the J gene end by 5 bases; junction bases not matched to a gene: 10.